Listed here are 7 T cell receptor beta chains from one sample, sequenced in a study of blood T cell repertoires in COVID-19. The assay was immunoSEQ multiplex PCR, and TCRdb's table has in-frame clones only and misses some. The table has roughly 150,000 clones, around four fifths seen once; the top ten hold 6.5% to 9.5%. The specimen was peripheral blood. The receptors come from an elderly woman with COVID-19, enrolled during active disease.

This clone has more than one count but fewer than ten. This chain joins TRBV3-1 (or the pseudogene TRBV3-2) and TRBJ1-2, with 9 nucleotides matching TRBD1. Germline V gene data show CDR1 as LGHDT and CDR2 as YNNKEL (reference sequence). This CDR3 has 14 residues. With V trimmed by 2 bases and J by 8 bases, 6 bases remained unmatched. The CDR3 reads CASSQPGQGSGYTF. As DNA, the CDR3 is TGTGCCAGCAGCCAACCGGGACAGGGATCCGGCTACACCTTC.

The rearrangement uses TRBV14 and TRBJ2-7; D is possibly TRBD2 (6 bases). The CDR3 contains 15 residues. V lost 4 bases and J 1 base, leaving 14 bases between the germline ends. Looked up from germline, CDR1 is SGHDN and CDR2 is FVKESK. The chain's CDR3 is CASSRLAETSYEQYF. The CDR3 coding sequence is TGTGCCAGCAGCCGTTTAGCGGAGACGTCCTACGAGCAGTACTTC.

The chain couples TRBV5-1 to TRBJ2-5, with D maybe TRBD2 (6 bases). CDR3 length: 19 amino acids. V lost 2 bases, J lost 2 bases, and 25 bases lay in between. Germline CDR1 reads SGHRS; CDR2 reads YFSETQ. The CDR3 DNA sequence: TGCGCCAGCAGCTTAGCGGTAGCGGCCATGGTACTTTCTCAAGAGACCCAGTACTTC. Its protein product is CASSLAVAAMVLSQETQYF.

The chain carries TRBV7-8 and TRBJ1-2; D remains ambiguous. The length of the CDR3 is 15 residues. The V gene's germline CDR1 is SGHVS and CDR2 FQNEAQ. Deletions cut 2 bases from V and 0 bases from J, with 10 bases between. The CDR3 DNA follows: TGTGCCAGCAGCTTACAGTCCCCGCCTAACTATGGCTACACCTTC. Amino acids: CASSLQSPPNYGYTF.

The V gene is TRBV19, the J gene TRBJ1-5; D might be TRBD1 (5 bases). Deletions cut 6 bases from V and 4 bases from J, with 13 bases between. The CDR3 has 14 residues. Germline lookup yields CDR1 LNHDA and CDR2 SQIVND (reference sequence). The CDR3 loop is CASRGQGWNQPQHF. CDR3 DNA: TGTGCCAGTAGAGGGCAGGGTTGGAATCAGCCCCAGCATTTT. Based on the CDR3 plus reference TRBV19 and TRBJ1-5, the full variable domain is DGGITQSPKYLFRKEGQNVTLSCEQNLNHDAMYWYRQDPGQGLRLIYYSQIVNDFQKGDIAEGYSVSREKKESFPLTVTSAQKNPTAFYLCASRGQGWNQPQHFGDGTRLSIL.

The CDR3 bases are TGCGCCAGCGGGGCGACAGGGGGCAGGACAGATACGCAGTATTTT. Its protein is CASGATGGRTDTQYF. This rearrangement joins TRBV5-1 to TRBJ2-3, with 10 bases fitting TRBD1. The germline gives CDR1 SGHRS, CDR2 YFSETQ. V gave up 7 bases and J gave up 3 bases; unmatched junction bases: 8. This CDR3 region has 15 residues.

The rearrangement links TRBV27 to TRBJ2-2; D may be TRBD2 (6 bases). Germline CDR1 reads MNHEY; CDR2 reads SMNVEV (reference sequence). Trimming took 4 bases from V and 7 from J, leaving 10 bases between them. The CDR3 consists of 13 residues. CDR3 protein: CASSWGVGGELFF. The CDR3, as DNA: TGTGCCAGCAGTTGGGGGGTGGGCGGGGAGCTGTTTTTT.